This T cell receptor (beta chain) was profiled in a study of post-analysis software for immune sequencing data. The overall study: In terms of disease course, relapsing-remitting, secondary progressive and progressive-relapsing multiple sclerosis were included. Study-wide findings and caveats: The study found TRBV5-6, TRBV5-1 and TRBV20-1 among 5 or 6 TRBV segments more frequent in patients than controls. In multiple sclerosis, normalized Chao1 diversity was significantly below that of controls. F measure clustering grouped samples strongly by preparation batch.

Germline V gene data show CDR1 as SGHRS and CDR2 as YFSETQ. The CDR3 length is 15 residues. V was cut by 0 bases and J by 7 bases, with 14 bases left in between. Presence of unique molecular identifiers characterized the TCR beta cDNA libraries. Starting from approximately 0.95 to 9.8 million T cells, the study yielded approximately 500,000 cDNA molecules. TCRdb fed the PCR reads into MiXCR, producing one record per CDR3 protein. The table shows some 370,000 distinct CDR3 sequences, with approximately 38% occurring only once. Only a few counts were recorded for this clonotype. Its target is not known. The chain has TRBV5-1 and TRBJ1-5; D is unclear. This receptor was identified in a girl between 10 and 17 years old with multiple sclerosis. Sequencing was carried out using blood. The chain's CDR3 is CASSLGSTGNQPQHF. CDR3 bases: TGCGCCAGCAGCTTGGGGTCTACGGGGAACCAGCCCCAGCATTTT.